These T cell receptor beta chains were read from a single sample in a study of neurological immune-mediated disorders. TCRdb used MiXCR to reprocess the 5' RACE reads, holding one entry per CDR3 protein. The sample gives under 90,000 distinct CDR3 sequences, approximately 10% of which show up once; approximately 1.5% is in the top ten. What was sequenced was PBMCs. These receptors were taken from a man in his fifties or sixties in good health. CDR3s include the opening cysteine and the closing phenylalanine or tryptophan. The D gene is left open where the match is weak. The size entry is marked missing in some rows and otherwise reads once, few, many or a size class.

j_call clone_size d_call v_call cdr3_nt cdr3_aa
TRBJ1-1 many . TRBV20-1 TGCAGTGCTAGTTCCGTGAGCGGGCGGAACACTGAAGCTTTCTTT CSASSVSGRNTEAFF
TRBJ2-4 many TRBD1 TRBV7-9 TGTGCCAGCAGCCGCCGGGACAGGGGGGATAACATTCAGTACTTC CASSRRDRGDNIQYF
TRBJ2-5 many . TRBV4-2 TGTGCCAGCAGCCAAGATCGGAGACTCCCAGTTGGACAGACCCAGTACTTC CASSQDRRLPVGQTQYF
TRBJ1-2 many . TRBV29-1 TGCAGCGTGGCCCCCGGAGGCCCCATGGGCTACACCTTC CSVAPGGPMGYTF
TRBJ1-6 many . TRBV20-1 TGCAGTGCCCCTCTAGGTATCCAGAATTCACCCCTCCACTTT CSAPLGIQNSPLHF
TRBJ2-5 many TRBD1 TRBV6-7 TGTGCCAGCGGCTACAAGATGGACAGGGGAGGCGAGACCCAGTACTTC CASGYKMDRGGETQYF
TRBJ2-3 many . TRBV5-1 TGCGCCAGCAGCTTAGGGGCCTCGGGGAACTCAGATACGCAGTATTTT CASSLGASGNSDTQYF
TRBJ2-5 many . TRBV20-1 TGCAGTGCTAGCGTGGCAGGACAAGAGACCCAGTACTTC CSASVAGQETQYF
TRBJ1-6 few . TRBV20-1 TGCAGTGCTAGAGGCCTTTCGGACGGAAATTCACCCCTCCACTTT CSARGLSDGNSPLHF
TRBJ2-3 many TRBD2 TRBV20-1 TGCAGTGCCCCCGATAGGGTAGCGGGGGCCACAGATACGCAGTATTTT CSAPDRVAGATDTQYF
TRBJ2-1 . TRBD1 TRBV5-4 TGTGCCAGCAGCTCGGACAGGGGCTACAATGAGCAGTTCTTC CASSSDRGYNEQFF
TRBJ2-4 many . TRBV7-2 TGTGCCAGCAGCTTAGAAGCCAAAAACATTCAGTACTTC CASSLEAKNIQYF
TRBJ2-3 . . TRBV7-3 TGTGCCAGCAGCCACCCTGGCGATACGCAGTATTTT CASSHPGDTQYF
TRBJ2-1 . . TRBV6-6 TGTGCCAGCAGTTATCCGGCAGGGTGCTATGGGAATGAGCAGTTCTTC CASSYPAGCYGNEQFF
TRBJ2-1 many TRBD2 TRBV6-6 TGTGCCAGCAGTTATAGGGGACTAGTAGGGAATGAGCAGTTCTTC CASSYRGLVGNEQFF
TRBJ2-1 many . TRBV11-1 TGTGCCAGCCTCGAAAGGGGGGGGAGGAGCAATGAGCAGTTCTTC CASLERGGRSNEQFF
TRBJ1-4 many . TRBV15 TGTGCCACCAGCAGAGCGGCAGGGGTGGCAGAAAAACTGTTTTTT CATSRAAGVAEKLFF
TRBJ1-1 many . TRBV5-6 TGTGCCAGCAGCTTTAAAAACACTGAAGCTTTCTTT CASSFKNTEAFF
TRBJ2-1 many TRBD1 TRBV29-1 TGCAGCGGGCGATCGACAGGGGGTATTGATGAGCAGTTCTTC CSGRSTGGIDEQFF
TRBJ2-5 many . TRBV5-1 TGCGCCAGCGCGGGCGCGGACAGTCGAGTCCCAGAGACCCAGTACTTC CASAGADSRVPETQYF
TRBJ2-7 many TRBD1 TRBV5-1 TGCGCCAGCAGCACAAGGCCGGGACAGGGCTCCTACGAGCAGTACTTC CASSTRPGQGSYEQYF
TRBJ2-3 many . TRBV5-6 TGTGCCAGCAGCCTTGAGGGCTGGCAAGTCCGCACAGATACGCAGTATTTT CASSLEGWQVRTDTQYF
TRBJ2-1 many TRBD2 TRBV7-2 TGTGCCAGCATTCTTGGACTAGCGGGTTCCTACAATGAGCAGTTCTTC CASILGLAGSYNEQFF
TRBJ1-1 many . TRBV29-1 TGCAGCCCCAGACAGCAGATGAACACTGAAGCTTTCTTT CSPRQQMNTEAFF
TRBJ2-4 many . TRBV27 TGTGCCAGCAGTCTACAGGGATTGGGAAACATTCAGTACTTC CASSLQGLGNIQYF
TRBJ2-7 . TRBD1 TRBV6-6 TGTGCCAGCAGTTACGCCAACAGGGGCGAGCAGTACTTC CASSYANRGEQYF
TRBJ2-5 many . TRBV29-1 TGCAGCTACGTTGTAGGCAGCGGGTGGATCCAAGAGACCCAGTACTTC CSYVVGSGWIQETQYF
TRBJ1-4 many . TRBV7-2 TGTGCCAGCAGCATGACGGGCCAGGGTAATGAAAAACTGTTTTTT CASSMTGQGNEKLFF
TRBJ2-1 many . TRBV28 TGTGCCAGCAGCCAAACTAGGGAGCAGTTCTTC CASSQTREQFF
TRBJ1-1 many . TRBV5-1 TGCGCCAGCAGCTTGGAGATGAACACTGAAGCTTTCTTT CASSLEMNTEAFF
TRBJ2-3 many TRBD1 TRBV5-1 TGCGCCAGCAGCCCCCTACAGGGGCGTGACACAGATACGCAGTATTTT CASSPLQGRDTDTQYF
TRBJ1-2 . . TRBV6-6 TGTTCCAGCAGTTACTTGTCCCGATCCAATGGCTACACCTTC CSSSYLSRSNGYTF
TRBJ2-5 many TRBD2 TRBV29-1 TGCAGCGTTGAATGGGGGGGAAGGGAGACCCAGTACTTC CSVEWGGRETQYF
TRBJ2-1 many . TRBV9 TGTGCCAGCAACCGGGATTACAATGAGCAGTTCTTC CASNRDYNEQFF
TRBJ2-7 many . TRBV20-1 TGCAGTGCTAGCCGACCAAGCTCCTACGAGCAGTACTTC CSASRPSSYEQYF
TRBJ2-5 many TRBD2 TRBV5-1 TGCGCCAGCAGCTTGGTTCCAGCGGGGGGGCAAGAGACCCAGTACTTC CASSLVPAGGQETQYF
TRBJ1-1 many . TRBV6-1 TGTGCCAGCGGAGCGGACCCAAACACTGAAGCTTTCTTT CASGADPNTEAFF